This note documents a single TCR beta chain sequence. This clone was found a few times. The antigen it binds to is not known. Within one base of it there is no much larger clone, and no base qualities were kept. Different DNA sequences within this sample yield the same CDR3. Genomic DNA was extracted from sorted cells with the Quick-DNA Microprep Kit. Amplification of TCRbeta DNA was done with the immunoSEQ hsTCRbeta kit, following the protocol from the manufacturer. TCRbeta libraries were sequenced on an Illumina MiSeq instrument. Turning to the authors' computational methods: Following removal of out-of-frame sequences, roughly 2 million distinct TCRbeta sequences were retained, with an average of around 70,000 per individual. Each individual was scored using the number of some 150 previously reported CMV-associated TCRbeta sequences that the individual carried and the total number of productive distinct TCRbeta sequences. A beta-binomial model was reimplemented in Python, and random forests from scikit-learn, run with default parameters, were trained on data from the US cohort. Classifier performance on the Belgian cohort was summarized as median AUC with percentile confidence intervals over 10,000 bootstrap iterations. TCRdb provides this immuneACCESS table in a form limited to in-frame rearrangements. Some clones are lacking; in checked studies, under half of them reflect an unresolved V gene, and why the rest are absent is not known. V and J calls and clone size are those listed in that table; D and trimming were worked out from the DNA. For this sample the table gives fewer than 50,000 clones, of which about 79% were detected only once. Under 8% of the sample lies in the top ten.

The record originates from a study of memory CD4+ T cells and cytomegalovirus serostatus (dated by TCRdb to about 2019). Looking at the study overall: A total of about 35 healthy Belgian adults, of whom 9 were CMV seropositive and roughly 25 were CMV seronegative, were included in the cohort. CD4+ memory TCRbeta repertoires of a Belgian cohort with known cytomegalovirus serostatus were sequenced in order to replicate a published TCR-based CMV serostatus classifier. Findings and caveats that apply to the study as a whole: On the Belgian cohort, the classifier built on the original framework reached a median bootstrapped AUC of approximately 0.95, with a 95% CI of 0.76-1.00. Among the 150 or so previously reported CMV-associated TCRbeta sequences, 67 showed up in the CD4+ memory repertoires, with each one found in between one and five individuals. CMV serostatus prediction reached a median bootstrapped AUC of around 0.95 with the original framework and 0.85 to 0.91 with a US-trained random forest. The results were interpreted as suggesting that the CMV-associated TCR signature is mostly present in the CD4+ memory repertoire. Only CD4+CD45RO+ memory cells were sequenced, in contrast to the original study, which included naive and memory CD4+ and CD8+ populations.

A FACSAria II was used to sort memory CD4+ T cells, defined as single viable CD3+CD4+CD8-CD45RO+ cells. To determine CMV serostatus, a Roche Elecsys assay was used that detects serum IgG against CMV pp150, pp28, p38 and p52. Following thawing, total CD4+ T cells were enriched through positive selection using CD4 magnetic microbeads. The samples came from a separate study whose specific focus was interrogating the CD4+ T cell memory repertoire. Following standard operating procedures, peripheral blood mononuclear cells were isolated and cryopreserved, while serum was kept at -80 degrees C. The staining relied on CD3-PerCP (BW264/56), CD4-APC (RPA-T4), CD45RO-PE (UCHT1) and CD8-Pacific Orange (3B5) antibodies, and Sytox blue was used to exclude non-viable cells. V and J lose 5 bases and 5 bases, and a span of 13 bases separates them. The CDR1 and CDR2 encoded by the germline V gene are SGHTA and FQGNSA. Inclusive of the bounding cysteine and phenylalanine, the CDR3 is 14 residues long. Just CDR3 DNA is preserved here, 42 bases in frame from base 1.

Specimen: memory CD4+ T cells from blood. The rearrangement joined TRBV7-2 to TRBJ1-5; perhaps TRBD1 is the D gene, with 5 bases matching. The receptor comes from an adult in good health and CMV-seronegative. For the CDR3, the sequence is CASSPWTYDQPQHF. The DNA sequence is as follows: TGTGCCAGCAGCCCATGGACATACGATCAGCCCCAGCATTTT.